This is a list of T cell receptor beta chains from one sample in a study of low-dose radiotherapy and immunotherapy resistance in tumors. MiXCR was run by TCRdb on the reads, yielding one entry per CDR3 protein. Found here are more than 90,000 distinct CDR3 sequences, around 20% of them singletons; the top ten hold approximately 4%. The material sequenced was PBMCs, taken after low-dose radiotherapy plus immunotherapy. The receptors were sampled from a male donor with prostate cancer. CDR3s include the opening cysteine and the closing phenylalanine or tryptophan. D genes are given only for firm matches. Not every row has a clone size; where given, it reads once, few, many or a size class.

TRBD1	TRBV18	many	TRBJ1-5	CASSPSPGGGNQPQHF	TGTGCCAGCTCACCATCACCAGGGGGAGGCAATCAGCCCCAGCATTTT
-	TRBV7-9	many	TRBJ1-1	CASSFSQGNTEAFF	TGTGCCAGCAGCTTCTCGCAGGGTAACACTGAAGCTTTCTTT
-	TRBV21-1	many	TRBJ1-2	CASSSPLQGGSYTF	TGTGCCAGCAGCAGTCCCCTGCAGGGCGGAAGCTACACCTTC
TRBD1	TRBV7-8	many	TRBJ1-3	CASSLVGGTGNTIYF	TGTGCCAGCAGCTTAGTAGGGGGCACTGGAAACACCATATATTTT
TRBD2	TRBV12-3/TRBV12-4	many	TRBJ2-3	CASSFRLAGTDTQYF	TGTGCCAGCAGTTTCCGGCTAGCGGGAACAGATACGCAGTATTTT
TRBD2	TRBV6-2/TRBV6-3	many	TRBJ2-1	CASSYTSVPLLYNEQFF	TGTGCCAGCAGTTACACTAGCGTCCCCTTACTTTACAATGAGCAGTTCTTC
-	TRBV11-2	many	TRBJ1-3	CASSQGRGNTIYF	TGTGCCAGCAGCCAGGGGCGAGGAAACACCATATATTTT
-	TRBV4-1	few	TRBJ2-3	CASSPPTDTQYF	TGCGCCAGCAGCCCCCCCACAGATACGCAGTATTTT
-	TRBV28	few	TRBJ2-7	CATGRGDYEQYF	TGTGCCACCGGTCGTGGGGATTACGAGCAGTACTTC
TRBD2	TRBV12-3/TRBV12-4	many	TRBJ2-7	CASSFGTSGYEQYF	TGTGCCAGCAGTTTCGGGACTAGCGGGTACGAGCAGTACTTC
-	TRBV20-1	-	TRBJ2-5	CSARRGDIALQETQYF	TGCAGTGCTAGACGGGGGGACATAGCTCTCCAAGAGACCCAGTACTTC
-	TRBV10-3	many	TRBJ2-2	CAINDYANTGELFF	TGTGCCATCAACGACTACGCGAACACCGGGGAGCTGTTTTTT
TRBD2	TRBV6-2/TRBV6-3	-	TRBJ2-1	CASSGSGGANEQFF	TGTGCCAGCAGTGGTAGCGGGGGGGCCAATGAGCAGTTCTTC
TRBD2	TRBV19	-	TRBJ2-3	CASLAGGTDTQYF	TGTGCCAGTCTAGCGGGTGGTACAGATACGCAGTATTTT
-	TRBV5-1	-	TRBJ1-1	CASSLVGSGNTEAFF	TGCGCCAGCAGCTTGGTGGGATCGGGGAACACTGAAGCTTTCTTT
-	TRBV15	many	TRBJ1-5	CATSRDFNRQNQPQHF	TGTGCCACCAGCAGAGATTTTAACAGGCAAAATCAGCCCCAGCATTTT